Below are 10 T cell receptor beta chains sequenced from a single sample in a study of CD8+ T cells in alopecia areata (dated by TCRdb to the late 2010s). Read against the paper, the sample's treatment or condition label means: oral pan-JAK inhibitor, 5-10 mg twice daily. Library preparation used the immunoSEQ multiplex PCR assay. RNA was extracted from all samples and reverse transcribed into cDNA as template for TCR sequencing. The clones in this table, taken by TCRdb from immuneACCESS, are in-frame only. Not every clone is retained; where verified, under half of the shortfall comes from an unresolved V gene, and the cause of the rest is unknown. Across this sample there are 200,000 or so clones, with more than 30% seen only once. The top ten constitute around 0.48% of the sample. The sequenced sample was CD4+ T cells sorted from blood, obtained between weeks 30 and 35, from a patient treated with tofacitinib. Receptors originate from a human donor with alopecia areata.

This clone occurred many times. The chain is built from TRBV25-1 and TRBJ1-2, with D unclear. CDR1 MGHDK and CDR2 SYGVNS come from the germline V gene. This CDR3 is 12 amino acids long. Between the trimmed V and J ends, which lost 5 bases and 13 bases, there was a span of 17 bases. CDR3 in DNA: TGTGCCAGCAGTCCTCAAGGGTTCTCCCCCACCTTC. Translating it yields CASSPQGFSPTF.

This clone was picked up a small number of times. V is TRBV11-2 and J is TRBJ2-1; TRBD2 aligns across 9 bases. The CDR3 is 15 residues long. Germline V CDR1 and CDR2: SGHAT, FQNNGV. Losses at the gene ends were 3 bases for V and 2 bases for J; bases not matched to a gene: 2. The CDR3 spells CASSLASGAYNEQFF. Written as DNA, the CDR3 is TGTGCCAGCAGCTTGGCTAGCGGGGCCTACAATGAGCAGTTCTTC. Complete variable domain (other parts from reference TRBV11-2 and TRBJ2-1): EAGVAQSPRYKIIEKRQSVAFWCNPISGHATLYWYQQILGQGPKLLIQFQNNGVVDDSQLPKDRFSAERLKGVDSTLKIQPAKLEDSAVYLCASSLASGAYNEQFFGPGTRLTVL.

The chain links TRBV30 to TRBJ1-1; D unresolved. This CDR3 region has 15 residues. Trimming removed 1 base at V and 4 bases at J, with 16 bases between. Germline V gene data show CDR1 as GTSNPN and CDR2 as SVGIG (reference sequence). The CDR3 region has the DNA TGTGCCTGGAGTGCGGGCCCCTCCTTCAGCACTGAAGCTTTCTTT. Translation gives CAWSAGPSFSTEAFF.

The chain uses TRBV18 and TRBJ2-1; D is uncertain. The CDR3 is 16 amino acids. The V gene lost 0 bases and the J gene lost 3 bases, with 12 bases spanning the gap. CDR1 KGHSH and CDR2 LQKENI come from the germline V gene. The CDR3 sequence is CASSPPGTESYNEQFF. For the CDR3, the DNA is TGTGCCAGCTCACCACCTGGTACAGAGAGCTACAATGAGCAGTTCTTC.

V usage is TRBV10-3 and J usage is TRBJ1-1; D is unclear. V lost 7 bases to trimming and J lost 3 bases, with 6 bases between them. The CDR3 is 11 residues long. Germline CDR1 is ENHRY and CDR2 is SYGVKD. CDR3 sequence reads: CAIKADTEAFF. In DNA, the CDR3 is TGTGCCATCAAGGCAGACACTGAAGCTTTCTTT.

CDR3 loop: CASIGTSGSMGEQFF. In DNA form, the CDR3 reads TGTGCCTCCATCGGGACTAGCGGGAGTATGGGTGAGCAGTTCTTC. The V gene is TRBV19, the J gene TRBJ2-1, with TRBD2 matching 14 bases. V was pared by 11 bases and J by 9 bases, with 12 bases of the junction left unmatched. The CDR3 sequence is 15 residues long. CDR1 is LNHDA, CDR2 SQIVND, per germline (reference sequence).

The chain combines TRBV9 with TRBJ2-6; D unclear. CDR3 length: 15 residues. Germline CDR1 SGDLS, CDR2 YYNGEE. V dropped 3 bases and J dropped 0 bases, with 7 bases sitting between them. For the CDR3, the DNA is TGTGCCAGCAGCGCGGCCCTCTCTGGGGCCAACGTCCTGACTTTC. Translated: CASSAALSGANVLTF.

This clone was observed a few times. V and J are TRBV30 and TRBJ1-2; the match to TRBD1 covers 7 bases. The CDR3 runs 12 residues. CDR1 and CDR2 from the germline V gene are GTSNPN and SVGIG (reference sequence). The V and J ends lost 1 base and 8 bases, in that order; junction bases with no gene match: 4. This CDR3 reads CAWSGQGFGYTF. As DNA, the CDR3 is TGTGCCTGGAGTGGACAGGGCTTCGGCTACACCTTC.

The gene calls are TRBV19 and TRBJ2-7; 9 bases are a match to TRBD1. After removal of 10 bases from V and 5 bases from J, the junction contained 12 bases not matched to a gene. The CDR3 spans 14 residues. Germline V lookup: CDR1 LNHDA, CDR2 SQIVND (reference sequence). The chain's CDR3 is CATANTGGNNEQYF. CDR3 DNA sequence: TGTGCCACCGCAAACACAGGGGGCAATAACGAGCAGTACTTC. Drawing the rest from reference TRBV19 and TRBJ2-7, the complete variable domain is DGGITQSPKYLFRKEGQNVTLSCEQNLNHDAMYWYRQDPGQGLRLIYYSQIVNDFQKGDIAEGYSVSREKKESFPLTVTSAQKNPTAFYLCATANTGGNNEQYFGPGTRLTVT.

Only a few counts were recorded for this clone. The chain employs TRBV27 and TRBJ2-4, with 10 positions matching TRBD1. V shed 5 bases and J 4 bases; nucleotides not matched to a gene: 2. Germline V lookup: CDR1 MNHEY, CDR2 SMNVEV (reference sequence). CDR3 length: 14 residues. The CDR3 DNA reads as TGTGCCAGCAGTACGGGACAGGGGAAAAACATTCAGTACTTC. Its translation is CASSTGQGKNIQYF.